The 26 T cell receptor beta chains reported below all come from one sample, sequenced in a study of shared clonotypes between healthy human individuals. Method: immunoSEQ multiplex PCR; TCRdb's copy keeps in-frame clones and lacks some. The sample comprises some 2.1 million clones, around 93% of which are singletons, and over 1.5% rests with the top ten. CD45RO-negative CD8 cells positively selected for CCR7 made up the naive population, which excluded terminally differentiated effector memory CD45RA+ cells. Sequencing was done on a sample of naive CD8+ T cells from PBMCs. These receptors were obtained from a man aged 18 to 30 in good health. Some clones in this sample may be carry-over from other donors' samples.

Here the CDR3 DNA reads TGTGCCAGCAGCTTGGCAATGGGTGCAACTAATGAAAAACTGTTTTTT. Translation: CASSLAMGATNEKLFF. The J gene is TRBJ1-4, the V gene TRBV5-5; D not resolved. CDR3 length equals 16 residues. Germline V CDR1 and CDR2: SGHKS, YYEKEE (reference sequence). V lost 0 bases and J 0 bases, leaving 9 bases between the germline ends.

The V call is TRBV4-1, the J call TRBJ2-1; 9 bases align to TRBD2. Germline CDR1 MGHRA, CDR2 YSYEKL. V gave up 8 bases and J gave up 3 bases; unmatched junction bases: 5. The CDR3 consists of 14 residues. CDR3 sequence (DNA): TGCGCCAGCGCCGTAGCGGGAGTCTACAATGAGCAGTTCTTC. Encoded protein: CASAVAGVYNEQFF.

Remarks on this clone: At the DNA level, this CDR3 is encoded by other sequences in the same sample as well. V and J are TRBV19 and TRBJ2-1, with TRBD2 as a possible D gene (5 bases). The CDR3 is 15 amino acids. The V and J ends lost 3 bases and 0 bases respectively, with 9 bases between them. Germline V CDR1 and CDR2: LNHDA, SQIVND (reference sequence). The CDR3 nucleotides read TGTGCCAGTAGTATCCGGGGAAGCTCCTACAATGAGCAGTTCTTC. The encoded protein is CASSIRGSSYNEQFF.

V is TRBV7-9 and J is TRBJ2-1; 10 nucleotides agree with TRBD1. Germline V CDR1 and CDR2: SEHNR, FQNEAQ (reference sequence). The CDR3 runs 19 residues. V was clipped by 5 bases and J by 4 bases; unmatched bases: 17. CDR3: CASSLRQGAERGPYNEQFF. The CDR3 DNA is TGTGCCAGCAGCCTACGACAGGGGGCTGAACGGGGTCCGTACAATGAGCAGTTCTTC.

The V call is TRBV7-8, the J call TRBJ2-3; TRBD2 matches at 7 bases. The CDR3 spans 13 residues. Germline V lookup: CDR1 SGHVS, CDR2 FQNEAQ. Trimming took 8 bases from V and 0 from J; bases not matched to a gene: 2. The CDR3 here is CASSGGSTDTQYF. In DNA form, the CDR3 reads TGTGCCAGCTCCGGGGGGAGCACAGATACGCAGTATTTT.

This chain links TRBV28 with TRBJ2-1; tentatively, D is TRBD2 (7 bases). The germline V gene has CDR1 MDHEN and CDR2 SYDVKM. The V end was cut by 8 bases, the J end by 4 bases, with 15 bases between. CDR3 length equals 14 residues. The CDR3 loop is CASGTGGIYNEQFF. The CDR3 DNA sequence: TGTGCCAGCGGTACGGGGGGCATTTACAATGAGCAGTTCTTC.

This chain links TRBV7-8 with TRBJ2-1; 11 positions agree with TRBD2. J lost 6 bases, V lost 2 bases, and 6 bases had no gene match. Germline lookup yields CDR1 SGHVS and CDR2 FQNEAQ. CDR3 length: 16 amino acids. The CDR3 loop is CASSLNLAGGINEQFF. In DNA, the CDR3 is TGTGCCAGCAGCTTAAACCTAGCGGGAGGTATCAATGAGCAGTTCTTC.

The J gene is TRBJ2-7, the V gene TRBV27; D ambiguous. The CDR3 sequence is 12 residues long. Between the trimmed V and J ends, which lost 6 bases and 2 bases, there was a span of 8 bases. Germline V gene data show CDR1 as MNHEY and CDR2 as SMNVEV (reference sequence). CDR3 DNA: TGTGCCAGCAGCGGAGAGACCTACGAGCAGTACTTC. This translates into CASSGETYEQYF.

The rearrangement joins TRBV28 to TRBJ1-5; D not certain. V shed 2 bases and J shed 7 bases, with 12 bases lying between them. The CDR3 has 14 amino acids. From germline, CDR1 is MDHEN and CDR2 SYDVKM. Written as DNA, the CDR3 is TGTGCCAGCAGTTTAAGGTCCGACGGACAGCCCCAGCATTTT. The encoded protein is CASSLRSDGQPQHF. Drawing the rest from reference TRBV28 and TRBJ1-5, the complete variable domain is DVKVTQSSRYLVKRTGEKVFLECVQDMDHENMFWYRQDPGLGLRLIYFSYDVKMKEKGDIPEGYSVSREKKERFSLILESASTNQTSMYLCASSLRSDGQPQHFGDGTRLSIL.

The rearrangement uses TRBV18 and TRBJ2-3, with D possibly matching TRBD2 (5 bases). Germline CDR1 is KGHSH and CDR2 is LQKENI. This CDR3 is built from 16 residues. V was trimmed by 3 bases and J by 5 bases, leaving 18 bases between them. CDR3 sequence (DNA): TGTGCCAGCTCACCCGCAATTTCCGAGGCGGGAGATACGCAGTATTTT. It translates to CASSPAISEAGDTQYF. The full variable domain, completed using reference TRBV18 and TRBJ2-3, is NAGVMQNPRHLVRRRGQEARLRCSPMKGHSHVYWYRQLPEEGLKFMVYLQKENIIDESGMPKERFSAEFPKEGPSILRIQQVVRGDSAAYFCASSPAISEAGDTQYFGPGTRLTVL.

The chain combines TRBV11-1 with TRBJ2-7; 12 bases fit TRBD2. V was pared by 5 bases and J by 4 bases, with 6 bases of the junction left unmatched. This CDR3 spans 15 amino acids. CDR1 and CDR2 (germline): SGHAT, FQDESV (reference sequence). Here the CDR3 DNA reads TGTGCCAGCAGCCAAGGACTAGCGGGATCTTACGAGCAGTACTTC. This gives the protein CASSQGLAGSYEQYF.

The chain recombines TRBV5-1 with TRBJ2-4; 9 bases align to TRBD1. The germline V gene has CDR1 SGHRS and CDR2 YFSETQ. Germline trimming cut 7 bases from V and 0 bases from J; bases unmatched to any gene: 17. The CDR3 is 19 residues long. For the CDR3, the DNA is TGCGCCAGCTCCCCTTGGGACAGGGATGGGACGATAGCCAAAAACATTCAGTACTTC. It specifies CASSPWDRDGTIAKNIQYF.

This chain links TRBV6-1 with TRBJ1-5, with 7 bases fitting TRBD1. Trimming removed 4 bases from V and 6 bases from J; junction bases left unmatched: 12. The germline gives CDR1 MNHNS, CDR2 SASEGT. This CDR3 is 16 amino acids long. CDR3 nucleotide sequence: TGTGCCAGCAGTGTAAGGGCACAGGGGCAGGGTCAGCCCCAGCATTTT. This codes for CASSVRAQGQGQPQHF.

The chain couples TRBV27 to TRBJ1-2, with D perhaps TRBD1 (5 bases). CDR3 length equals 13 residues. The germline CDR1 and CDR2 sequences are MNHEY and SMNVEV (reference sequence). The V end lost 4 bases, the J end lost 7 bases, and 13 bases lay between the germline ends. The CDR3 region is CASSSGGGTGYTF. In nucleotides, the CDR3 is TGTGCCAGCAGTTCCGGTGGCGGGACTGGCTACACCTTC.

The DNA for the CDR3 is TGTGCCAGCAGCCCGGGACTAGTTTCACCGTCGAACATTCAGTACTTC. It encodes CASSPGLVSPSNIQYF. The rearrangement joins TRBV11-2 to TRBJ2-4; the match to TRBD2 covers 8 bases. This CDR3 has 16 residues. Germline CDR1 and CDR2: SGHAT and FQNNGV. Losses at the gene ends were 5 bases for V and 7 bases for J; bases not matched to a gene: 13.

This clone has a single count. This chain connects TRBV2 to TRBJ1-1; possibly TRBD1 for D (5 bases). Germline V lookup: CDR1 SNHLY, CDR2 FYNNEI. With 6 bases removed from V and 1 base from J, the gap between germline ends came to 9 bases. This CDR3 comprises 13 residues. CDR3 sequence: CASRQATNTEAFF. The CDR3 DNA follows: TGTGCCAGCAGACAGGCGACGAACACTGAAGCTTTCTTT.

This chain connects TRBV4-2 to TRBJ2-1; 13 positions match TRBD2. Trimming at V came to 1 base and at J to 0 bases, leaving 3 bases not matched to a gene. This CDR3 is built from 18 residues. CDR1 is LGHNA, CDR2 YNFKEQ, per germline. In nucleotides, the CDR3 is TGTGCCAGCAGCCAAGGACTAGCGGGAGGACTCTCCTACAATGAGCAGTTCTTC. Residues: CASSQGLAGGLSYNEQFF.

This clone showed up just once. V and J are TRBV30 and TRBJ1-3; no firm D call. Germline CDR1 GTSNPN, CDR2 SVGIG (reference sequence). The CDR3 is 18 residues long. V was shortened by 0 bases and J by 0 bases, with 18 bases between the two germline ends. The CDR3 DNA follows: TGTGCCTGGAGTGTAGGCAGGCGGGCGCCTTACTCTGGAAACACCATATATTTT. Encoded protein: CAWSVGRRAPYSGNTIYF.

About this clone: The sample holds other DNA sequences that translate to the same CDR3. V usage is TRBV19 and J usage is TRBJ1-1; D possibly corresponds to TRBD1 (6 bases). Trimming took 6 bases from V and 4 from J, leaving 12 bases between them. CDR1 is LNHDA, CDR2 SQIVND, per germline (reference sequence). The CDR3 loop spans 13 amino acids. DNA of the CDR3: TGTGCCAGTAGACAGGGCTCGGGCACTGAAGCTTTCTTT. Amino acids: CASRQGSGTEAFF.

The chain carries TRBV6-6 and TRBJ2-7; the D call may be TRBD1 or TRBD2 (7 bases each). The germline V gene encodes CDR1 MNHNY and CDR2 SVGAGI (reference sequence). The CDR3 contains 15 residues. The V end was cut by 0 bases, the J end by 6 bases, with 15 bases between. The CDR3 DNA reads TGTGCCAGCAGTTACTCAGGGCAGGGGGGGGGCGAGCAGTACTTC. Translating gives CASSYSGQGGGEQYF.

The chain is built from TRBV5-1 and TRBJ1-1; 7 bases match TRBD1. The CDR3 is made up of 15 amino acids. V lost 0 bases and J lost 8; bases outside the gene matches: 10. Germline CDR1 reads SGHRS; CDR2 reads YFSETQ. DNA of the CDR3: TGCGCCAGCAGCTTGGCCGCGGAGGGGGCTCTGGAAGCTTTCTTT. Its translation: CASSLAAEGALEAFF. The full variable domain, with the rest looked up from reference TRBV5-1 and TRBJ1-1, is KAGVTQTPRYLIKTRGQQVTLSCSPISGHRSVSWYQQTPGQGLQFLFEYFSETQRNKGNFPGRFSGRQFSNSRSEMNVSTLELGDSALYLCASSLAAEGALEAFFGQGTRLTVV.

This chain uses TRBV2 with TRBJ1-1; D is perhaps TRBD1 (6 bases). The CDR3 consists of 15 residues. CDR1 and CDR2 (germline): SNHLY, FYNNEI. The ends were cut back, 2 bases at V and 3 bases at J, with 13 bases in the middle. CDR3 DNA: TGTGCCAGCAGTGAACTCCTGAGACAGGACACTGAAGCTTTCTTT. It codes for CASSELLRQDTEAFF. Complete variable domain (other parts from reference TRBV2 and TRBJ1-1): EPEVTQTPSHQVTQMGQEVILRCVPISNHLYFYWYRQILGQKVEFLVSFYNNEISEKSEIFDDQFSVERPDGSNFTLKIRSTKLEDSAMYFCASSELLRQDTEAFFGQGTRLTVV.

This clone was observed once. The V call is TRBV15, the J call TRBJ1-4, with no clear D. The CDR3 is 11 residues long. Germline-derived CDR1 and CDR2 are LNHNV and YYDKDF (reference sequence). V shed 1 base and J shed 8 bases, with 2 bases lying between them. CDR3 amino acids: CATSRGEKLFF. CDR3 sequence (DNA): TGTGCCACCAGCAGAGGGGAAAAACTGTTTTTT.

V and J are TRBV10-3 and TRBJ2-1, with D unresolved. CDR1 is ENHRY, CDR2 SYGVKD, per germline. V was cut by 2 bases and J by 2 bases, with 7 bases left in between. CDR3 length: 14 residues. In nucleotides, the CDR3 is TGTGCCATCAGTGAGGCCGGTACCTACAATGAGCAGTTCTTC. Its translation: CAISEAGTYNEQFF.

The J gene is TRBJ2-2, the V gene TRBV7-3; D is possibly TRBD2 (5 bases). V was pared by 3 bases and J by 4 bases, with 9 bases between. The CDR3 covers 14 residues. Looked up from germline, CDR1 is SGHTA and CDR2 is FQGTGA. In nucleotides, the CDR3 is TGTGCCAGCAGCTTGACCGGACTCACCGGGGAGCTGTTTTTT. Translated, it gives CASSLTGLTGELFF. The whole variable domain, filled in from reference TRBV7-3 and TRBJ2-2, reads GAGVSQTPSNKVTEKGKYVELRCDPISGHTALYWYRQSLGQGPEFLIYFQGTGAADDSGLPNDRFFAVRPEGSVSTLKIQRTERGDSAVYLCASSLTGLTGELFFGEGSRLTVL.

This sequence joins TRBV7-9 and TRBJ2-7; 9 bases map to TRBD2. Germline V gene lookup returns CDR1 SEHNR and CDR2 FQNEAQ (reference sequence). After removal of 2 bases from V and 6 bases from J, the junction contained 5 bases not matched to a gene. The length of the CDR3 is 14 residues. As DNA, the CDR3 is TGTGCCAGCAGCTTACCGGGACTAGCCGGCGAGCAGTACTTC. Its protein product is CASSLPGLAGEQYF.